These T cell receptor beta chains were read from a single sample in a study of CD8 T cells in ankylosing spondylitis. One entry per CDR3 protein results from TCRdb running MiXCR on the 5' RACE reads. The sample records about 39,000 distinct CDR3 sequences, around 3% being singletons. Sequences were obtained from blood, either unsorted or a sorted T cell fraction (not recorded which). These receptors all stem from a male donor with ankylosing spondylitis or in good health (not recorded which). Both conserved end residues are part of each CDR3. A D gene is named only where the DNA matches it firmly. The size field reads once, few, many, or a class for an expanded clone.

V gene: TRBV9; clone size: many; J gene: TRBJ2-1; CDR3 length: 13; D gene: .; CDR3 DNA: TGTGCCAGCAGCGTAGCTAACGACGCGGGGCAGTTCTTC; CDR3 protein: CASSVANDAGQFF
V gene: TRBV9; clone size: many; J gene: TRBJ2-1; CDR3 length: 15; D gene: TRBD1; CDR3 DNA: TGTGCCAGCAGCGTGGGACAGGGGACTTACAATGAGCAGTTCTTC; CDR3 protein: CASSVGQGTYNEQFF
V gene: TRBV9; clone size: many; J gene: TRBJ1-1; CDR3 length: 14; D gene: .; CDR3 DNA: TGTGCCAGCAGCGTAGAGAGGGGAGGGACTGAAGCTTTCTTT; CDR3 protein: CASSVERGGTEAFF
V gene: TRBV9; clone size: many; J gene: TRBJ2-2; CDR3 length: 15; D gene: TRBD2; CDR3 DNA: TGTGCCAGCAGCGTTAGCGGGGGGACGACCGGGGAGCTGTTTTTT; CDR3 protein: CASSVSGGTTGELFF
V gene: TRBV9; clone size: many; J gene: TRBJ2-2; CDR3 length: 17; D gene: TRBD1; CDR3 DNA: TGTGCCAGCAGCGTATTATCGGGACAGGGGGCCGGCGGGGAGCTGTTTTTT; CDR3 protein: CASSVLSGQGAGGELFF
V gene: TRBV9; clone size: many; J gene: TRBJ2-1; CDR3 length: 18; D gene: TRBD2; CDR3 DNA: TGTGCCAGCAGCCCTTATGTGGCTAGCGGGAGAAATTACAATGAGCAGTTCTTC; CDR3 protein: CASSPYVASGRNYNEQFF
V gene: TRBV9; clone size: many; J gene: TRBJ2-2; CDR3 length: 17; D gene: .; CDR3 DNA: TGTGCCAGCAGAGTACGGGAAGACGTTGCGAACACCGGGGAGCTGTTTTTT; CDR3 protein: CASRVREDVANTGELFF
V gene: TRBV9; clone size: many; J gene: TRBJ2-3; CDR3 length: 14; D gene: .; CDR3 DNA: TGTGCCAGCAGCCCAGCAGGGCGCACAGATACGCAGTATTTT; CDR3 protein: CASSPAGRTDTQYF
V gene: TRBV9; clone size: many; J gene: TRBJ2-1; CDR3 length: 16; D gene: .; CDR3 DNA: TGTGCCAGCAGCCCGAACCCCGCAGGGTGGGACAATGAGCAGTTCTTC; CDR3 protein: CASSPNPAGWDNEQFF
V gene: TRBV9; clone size: many; J gene: TRBJ2-3; CDR3 length: 15; D gene: .; CDR3 DNA: TGTGCCAGCAGCGTAGCGGCTCGGGGAACAGATACGCAGTATTTT; CDR3 protein: CASSVAARGTDTQYF
V gene: TRBV9; clone size: many; J gene: TRBJ2-2; CDR3 length: 17; D gene: .; CDR3 DNA: TGTGCCAGCAGCGTTTCCCTCCAGGGGCGGAACACCGGGGAGCTGTTTTTT; CDR3 protein: CASSVSLQGRNTGELFF
V gene: TRBV9; clone size: many; J gene: TRBJ2-2; CDR3 length: 17; D gene: TRBD2; CDR3 DNA: TGTGCCAGCAGCGTAGTCGGTAGCGGGAGTTACACCGGGGAGCTGTTTTTT; CDR3 protein: CASSVVGSGSYTGELFF
V gene: TRBV9; clone size: many; J gene: TRBJ1-1; CDR3 length: 13; D gene: TRBD1; CDR3 DNA: TGTGCCAGCAGCCCAGGACAGGGTGGCTCGGCTTTCTTT; CDR3 protein: CASSPGQGGSAFF
V gene: TRBV9; clone size: many; J gene: TRBJ2-2; CDR3 length: 15; D gene: TRBD2; CDR3 DNA: TGTGCCAGCAGCCGTAGCGGGACCGTCACCGGGGAGCTGTTTTTT; CDR3 protein: CASSRSGTVTGELFF
V gene: TRBV9; clone size: many; J gene: TRBJ2-1; CDR3 length: 16; D gene: .; CDR3 DNA: TGTGCCAGCAGCGTAGGTCCGGGGAGCTCCTACAATGAGCAGTTCTTC; CDR3 protein: CASSVGPGSSYNEQFF
V gene: TRBV9; clone size: many; J gene: TRBJ2-1; CDR3 length: 14; D gene: .; CDR3 DNA: TGTGCCAGCAGCGTAGGCGGCACTAGGGATGAGCAGTTCTTC; CDR3 protein: CASSVGGTRDEQFF
V gene: TRBV9; clone size: many; J gene: TRBJ2-1; CDR3 length: 15; D gene: TRBD2; CDR3 DNA: TGTGCCAGCAGCGGCCCTAGCGGGGGGTCCGATGAGCAGTTCTTC; CDR3 protein: CASSGPSGGSDEQFF
V gene: TRBV9; clone size: many; J gene: TRBJ2-3; CDR3 length: 15; D gene: TRBD1; CDR3 DNA: TGTGCCAGCAGCGTAGGGGGACAGGGCACAGATACGCAGTATTTT; CDR3 protein: CASSVGGQGTDTQYF
V gene: TRBV9; clone size: many; J gene: TRBJ2-1; CDR3 length: 15; D gene: .; CDR3 DNA: TGTGCCAGCAGCCGGACGTCCGCGCTCGGGAATGAGCAGTTCTTC; CDR3 protein: CASSRTSALGNEQFF
V gene: TRBV9; clone size: many; J gene: TRBJ2-1; CDR3 length: 13; D gene: TRBD2; CDR3 DNA: TGTGCCAGCAGCGAACTAGCGGACAATGAGCAGTTCTTC; CDR3 protein: CASSELADNEQFF
V gene: TRBV9; clone size: many; J gene: TRBJ2-2; CDR3 length: 14; D gene: TRBD2; CDR3 DNA: TGTGCCAGCAGCGCTAGCGGGAGGACCGGGGAGCTGTTTTTT; CDR3 protein: CASSASGRTGELFF
V gene: TRBV9; clone size: many; J gene: TRBJ1-3; CDR3 length: 15; D gene: .; CDR3 DNA: TGTGCCAGCAGCGTAGGGTCAGCCTCTGGAAACACCATATATTTT; CDR3 protein: CASSVGSASGNTIYF
V gene: TRBV9; clone size: many; J gene: TRBJ2-2; CDR3 length: 17; D gene: .; CDR3 DNA: TGTGCCAGCAGCCTCAGCCCGGCTCACCGGGGCACCGGGGAGCTGTTTTTT; CDR3 protein: CASSLSPAHRGTGELFF
V gene: TRBV9; clone size: many; J gene: TRBJ2-5; CDR3 length: 16; D gene: TRBD1; CDR3 DNA: TGTGCCAGCAGCGTAGGTGCAGGGGGCGCCGGGGAGACCCAGTACTTC; CDR3 protein: CASSVGAGGAGETQYF
V gene: TRBV9; clone size: many; J gene: TRBJ1-1; CDR3 length: 14; D gene: .; CDR3 DNA: TGTGCCAGCAGCGCCTCACACCAGAACACTGAAGCTTTCTTT; CDR3 protein: CASSASHQNTEAFF
V gene: TRBV9; clone size: many; J gene: TRBJ2-1; CDR3 length: 17; D gene: TRBD2; CDR3 DNA: TGTGCCAGCAGTCTGGGGAGGGGGACTAGCGGGAGAGATGAGCAGTTCTTC; CDR3 protein: CASSLGRGTSGRDEQFF
V gene: TRBV9; clone size: many; J gene: TRBJ2-3; CDR3 length: 17; D gene: TRBD2; CDR3 DNA: TGTGCCAGCAGCGCGACCGGGACTAGCGGTCTCACAGATACGCAGTATTTT; CDR3 protein: CASSATGTSGLTDTQYF
V gene: TRBV9; clone size: many; J gene: TRBJ2-1; CDR3 length: 15; D gene: TRBD2; CDR3 DNA: TGTGCCAGCAGCGTAGGAGTAGCGGGTTCGAATGAGCAGTTCTTC; CDR3 protein: CASSVGVAGSNEQFF
V gene: TRBV9; clone size: many; J gene: TRBJ2-3; CDR3 length: 12; D gene: .; CDR3 DNA: TGTGCCAGCAGGGGACTCTCCCCCACGCAGTATTTT; CDR3 protein: CASRGLSPTQYF
V gene: TRBV9; clone size: many; J gene: TRBJ2-1; CDR3 length: 18; D gene: .; CDR3 DNA: TGTGCCAGCAGCGTACTACGGACAGGAAGCGGGGACCACAATGAGCAGTTCTTC; CDR3 protein: CASSVLRTGSGDHNEQFF
V gene: TRBV9; clone size: many; J gene: TRBJ2-5; CDR3 length: 15; D gene: TRBD2; CDR3 DNA: TGTGCCAGCAGCGTAGGTAGCGGGAGAGGAGAGACCCAGTACTTC; CDR3 protein: CASSVGSGRGETQYF
V gene: TRBV9; clone size: many; J gene: TRBJ2-2; CDR3 length: 15; D gene: .; CDR3 DNA: TGTGCCAGCAGCGTAGAGCCACGGAACACCGGGGAGCTGTTTTTT; CDR3 protein: CASSVEPRNTGELFF
V gene: TRBV9; clone size: many; J gene: TRBJ2-3; CDR3 length: 18; D gene: TRBD2; CDR3 DNA: TGTGCCAGCAGCGTAGCTACGGGGGTAGCGGGAGTATCAGATACGCAGTATTTT; CDR3 protein: CASSVATGVAGVSDTQYF
V gene: TRBV6-8; clone size: many; J gene: TRBJ1-2; CDR3 length: 11; D gene: .; CDR3 DNA: TGTGCCAGCAGCGCCCCGGAAGGCTACACCTTC; CDR3 protein: CASSAPEGYTF
V gene: TRBV9; clone size: many; J gene: TRBJ2-1; CDR3 length: 13; D gene: .; CDR3 DNA: TGTGCCAGCAGCGCCTCCTGGGCGCCTGAGCAGTTCTTC; CDR3 protein: CASSASWAPEQFF
V gene: TRBV9; clone size: many; J gene: TRBJ2-3; CDR3 length: 19; D gene: TRBD2; CDR3 DNA: TGTGCCAGCAGCGTTGCGGGAGGGCCTGCAGGAGTAGGTTCAGATACGCAGTATTTT; CDR3 protein: CASSVAGGPAGVGSDTQYF
V gene: TRBV9; clone size: many; J gene: TRBJ2-1; CDR3 length: 14; D gene: .; CDR3 DNA: TGTGCCAGCAGCGTTGGGGAGATAAACAATGAGCAGTTCTTC; CDR3 protein: CASSVGEINNEQFF
V gene: TRBV9; clone size: many; J gene: TRBJ2-3; CDR3 length: 15; D gene: TRBD2; CDR3 DNA: TGTGCCAGCAGCGCCCGCGGGGGAGTTACAGATACGCAGTATTTT; CDR3 protein: CASSARGGVTDTQYF
V gene: TRBV9; clone size: many; J gene: TRBJ1-1; CDR3 length: 15; D gene: TRBD1; CDR3 DNA: TGTGCCAGCAGCGTAGCTACAGGGGTTAATGCTGAAGCTTTCTTT; CDR3 protein: CASSVATGVNAEAFF
V gene: TRBV9; clone size: many; J gene: TRBJ2-5; CDR3 length: 15; D gene: TRBD2; CDR3 DNA: TGTGCCAGCAGCCCCGGACTAGCGGGAGTAGAGACCCAGTACTTC; CDR3 protein: CASSPGLAGVETQYF
V gene: TRBV9; clone size: many; J gene: TRBJ2-3; CDR3 length: 13; D gene: .; CDR3 DNA: TGTGCCAGCAGCGATTTAGTGTCCGATACGCAGTATTTT; CDR3 protein: CASSDLVSDTQYF
V gene: TRBV9; clone size: many; J gene: TRBJ2-1; CDR3 length: 16; D gene: TRBD2; CDR3 DNA: TGTGCCAGCAGCTTCTCCTCGACTAGCGCGAACAATGAGCAGTTCTTC; CDR3 protein: CASSFSSTSANNEQFF
V gene: TRBV9; clone size: many; J gene: TRBJ2-1; CDR3 length: 17; D gene: .; CDR3 DNA: TGTGCCAGCAGCCACCGTTCCGAGGAGCGTCGGTCAGTTGAGCAGTTCTTC; CDR3 protein: CASSHRSEERRSVEQFF
V gene: TRBV9; clone size: many; J gene: TRBJ2-4; CDR3 length: 14; D gene: .; CDR3 DNA: TGTGCCAGCAGCGTAGAGGGGGCCAAAAACATTCAGTACTTC; CDR3 protein: CASSVEGAKNIQYF
V gene: TRBV9; clone size: many; J gene: TRBJ2-2; CDR3 length: 15; D gene: TRBD1; CDR3 DNA: TGTGCCAGCAGCGTAGACACAGGGGGGACCGGGGAGCTGTTTTTT; CDR3 protein: CASSVDTGGTGELFF
V gene: TRBV9; clone size: many; J gene: TRBJ1-6; CDR3 length: 12; D gene: .; CDR3 DNA: TGTGCCAGCAGCGTAGCCCAGGGGACCCTCCACTTT; CDR3 protein: CASSVAQGTLHF
V gene: TRBV9; clone size: many; J gene: TRBJ2-5; CDR3 length: 18; D gene: TRBD1; CDR3 DNA: TGTGCCAGCAGCGTAGGACAGACAGGGGGCGGTTCCGAAGAGACCCAGTACTTC; CDR3 protein: CASSVGQTGGGSEETQYF
V gene: TRBV9; clone size: many; J gene: TRBJ2-2; CDR3 length: 17; D gene: TRBD2; CDR3 DNA: TGTGCCAGCAGCAAACACGGACTAGCGGGGGACACCGGGGAGCTGTTTTTT; CDR3 protein: CASSKHGLAGDTGELFF
V gene: TRBV9; clone size: many; J gene: TRBJ2-3; CDR3 length: 15; D gene: .; CDR3 DNA: TGTGCCAGCAGCACGTCGGACAGTAACACAGATACGCAGTATTTT; CDR3 protein: CASSTSDSNTDTQYF
V gene: TRBV9; clone size: many; J gene: TRBJ2-1; CDR3 length: 17; D gene: TRBD2; CDR3 DNA: TGTGCCAGCAGCGTAGGAAGCGGGGGGGCCCAAGACAATGAGCAGTTCTTC; CDR3 protein: CASSVGSGGAQDNEQFF
V gene: TRBV9; clone size: many; J gene: TRBJ2-5; CDR3 length: 13; D gene: .; CDR3 DNA: TGTGCCAGCAGCACCAGGGTTGGGGAGACCCAGTACTTC; CDR3 protein: CASSTRVGETQYF
V gene: TRBV9; clone size: medium-sized; J gene: TRBJ2-4; CDR3 length: 15; D gene: .; CDR3 DNA: TGTGCCAGCAGCGTAGCGGGTGAACCCAAAAACATTCAGTACTTC; CDR3 protein: CASSVAGEPKNIQYF
V gene: TRBV9; clone size: many; J gene: TRBJ2-3; CDR3 length: 13; D gene: .; CDR3 DNA: TGTGCCAGCAGCGTAGAGGTGGTGGGTACGCAGTATTTT; CDR3 protein: CASSVEVVGTQYF
V gene: TRBV9; clone size: many; J gene: TRBJ2-3; CDR3 length: 16; D gene: .; CDR3 DNA: TGTGCCAGCAGCGTCGAGAGGACGGCTAGCACAGATACGCAGTATTTT; CDR3 protein: CASSVERTASTDTQYF
V gene: TRBV9; clone size: many; J gene: TRBJ2-3; CDR3 length: 14; D gene: .; CDR3 DNA: TGTGCCAGCAGCGGGGGGCCTAGCACAGATACGCAGTATTTT; CDR3 protein: CASSGGPSTDTQYF
V gene: TRBV9; clone size: many; J gene: TRBJ2-1; CDR3 length: 16; D gene: TRBD2; CDR3 DNA: TGTGCCAGCAGCGTAGACTACGGGAGGCACTACAATGAGCAGTTCTTC; CDR3 protein: CASSVDYGRHYNEQFF
V gene: TRBV21-1; clone size: many; J gene: TRBJ2-2; CDR3 length: 18; D gene: .; CDR3 DNA: TGTGCCAGCAGCAAAGGTCACCGGGGACAGGGGAACACCGGGGAGCTGTTTTTT; CDR3 protein: CASSKGHRGQGNTGELFF
V gene: TRBV9; clone size: medium-sized; J gene: TRBJ2-2; CDR3 length: 19; D gene: TRBD1; CDR3 DNA: TGTGCCAGCAGCCCAGCGACGGGACAGGGGCCCCTGAACACCGGGGAGCTGTTTTTT; CDR3 protein: CASSPATGQGPLNTGELFF
V gene: TRBV9; clone size: many; J gene: TRBJ2-3; CDR3 length: 18; D gene: TRBD2; CDR3 DNA: TGTGCCAGCAGCGTAGGACTAGCGGGGCCCGGTAGCACAGATACGCAGTATTTT; CDR3 protein: CASSVGLAGPGSTDTQYF
V gene: TRBV9; clone size: many; J gene: TRBJ2-1; CDR3 length: 15; D gene: .; CDR3 DNA: TGTGCCAGCAGCGTCCTAGGGAGCTCCTACAATGAGCAGTTCTTC; CDR3 protein: CASSVLGSSYNEQFF